The present entry profiles one T cell receptor beta chain with its context. Followed over time, Seattle patients had been enrolled while infection was active. The CDR3 has 23 amino acids. Germline V gene lookup returns CDR1 MDHEN and CDR2 SYDVKM. Unmatched junction bases numbered 24, after V lost 0 bases and J lost 3 bases. As processed by the authors: Using reference gene primer amplification, nucleated cell counts were estimated. Sequenced by immunoSEQ multiplex PCR; TCRdb stores in-frame clones only, minus some. The V and J calls and clone size come from that table; D and trimming were worked out from the DNA. The table records approximately 300,000 clones, 85% to 90% of them present only once. The entry originates in a study of blood T cell repertoires in COVID-19. The wider study: The United States, Italy and Spain were the sources of the acute and convalescent COVID-19 samples. Sources were T cells, B-cell-depleted T cells, or PBMCs; the material itself was cDNA or gDNA.

This clonotype was obtained from a woman aged 40 to 55 with COVID-19, enrolled during active disease. Sample: peripheral blood. The rearrangement uses TRBV28 and TRBJ2-7; 12 bases line up with TRBD2. The CDR3 protein is CASSLWGQEGAVQTSGSYYEQYF. The CDR3 bases are TGTGCCAGCAGTTTATGGGGACAGGAGGGGGCCGTCCAGACTAGCGGGAGTTACTACGAGCAGTACTTC.